This T cell receptor (beta chain) comes out of a study of T cell changes during pregnancy in multiple sclerosis. The CDR3 runs 19 residues. V lost 2 bases to trimming and J lost 1 base, with 23 bases between them. In germline, CDR1 is LNHDA, CDR2 SQIVND (reference sequence). Libraries were prepared by immunoSEQ multiplex PCR; TCRdb keeps only in-frame clonotypes and omits some of them. The sample lists around 26,000 clones, around nine tenths occurring once. This chain connects TRBV19 to TRBJ1-1; D call uncertain. The source of this sequence is a female donor in good health, enrolled as a control in a pregnancy study. The sample consisted of CD8+ T cells from peripheral blood mononuclear cells, taken in the first trimester of pregnancy. The CDR3 loop reads CASSIFMPDDNTQNTEAFF. The CDR3 coding sequence is TGTGCCAGTAGTATATTCATGCCGGATGACAACACTCAGAACACTGAAGCTTTCTTT. The variable domain in full, completed from reference TRBV19 and TRBJ1-1, reads DGGITQSPKYLFRKEGQNVTLSCEQNLNHDAMYWYRQDPGQGLRLIYYSQIVNDFQKGDIAEGYSVSREKKESFPLTVTSAQKNPTAFYLCASSIFMPDDNTQNTEAFFGQGTRLTVV.